These 25 T cell receptor beta chains share one sample of origin, sequenced in a study of T cells after posttransplantation cyclophosphamide. TCRdb's copy holds only in-frame clones and misses some; the assay was immunoSEQ multiplex PCR. The sample yields some 38,000 clones, without any singletons. Sequenced input: PBMCs. Receptors were obtained from a man aged 50-59 years in good health, CMV-negative, and a related stem cell transplant donor.

The chain uses TRBV7-8 and TRBJ2-2, with D maybe TRBD2 (6 bases). Germline V gene lookup returns CDR1 SGHVS and CDR2 FQNEAQ. CDR3 length: 16 amino acids. Trimming stripped 5 bases from V and 0 bases from J, with 13 bases between. CDR3 in DNA: TGTGCCAGCAGCGCGACTAGTTACGCGAACACCGGGGAGCTGTTTTTT. It encodes CASSATSYANTGELFF.

This clone was counted at least ten times. The chain employs TRBV5-3 and TRBJ2-7, with TRBD1 matching 7 bases. TRBV5-3 is an open reading frame, and its role is uncertain. V gave up 4 bases and J gave up 2 bases; unmatched junction bases: 6. The CDR3 has 14 residues. CDR3 nucleotides: TGTGCCAGAAGCCTCGGGACAGAGACCTACGAGCAGTACTTC. It encodes CARSLGTETYEQYF.

This clone was seen only a few times. The rearrangement links TRBV6-4 to TRBJ2-3; D possibly corresponds to TRBD2 (6 bases). This CDR3 contains 14 residues. Trimming cost V 2 bases and J 8 bases, with 14 bases left between them. The germline gives CDR1 MRHNA, CDR2 SNTAGT. This chain's CDR3 is CASSDGGDAGTQYF. CDR3 in DNA: TGTGCCAGCAGTGACGGCGGGGACGCAGGTACGCAGTATTTT.

This clone was found many times. The chain couples TRBV6-1 to TRBJ2-7, with D hard to call. The CDR3 spans 11 residues. Germline V gives CDR1 MNHNS, CDR2 SASEGT. The germline V and J ends were trimmed by 6 bases and 2 bases, with 5 bases remaining between them. Here the CDR3 DNA reads TGTGCCAGCAGATACACCTACGAGCAGTACTTC. It encodes CASRYTYEQYF.

This clone was detected many times. J is TRBJ1-2 and V is TRBV4-3; possible D gene TRBD1, 5 bases. The V and J ends lost 4 bases and 5 bases respectively, with 14 bases between them. In germline, CDR1 is LGHNA, CDR2 YSLEER. This CDR3 comprises 14 residues. CDR3 protein: CASSRGDPRYGYTF. The CDR3 coding sequence is TGCGCCAGCAGCCGGGGGGATCCTAGGTATGGCTACACCTTC.

This clone was seen at least ten times. The J gene is TRBJ1-1, the V gene TRBV11-3; D not resolved. V lost 0 bases to trimming and J lost 2 bases, with 13 bases between them. The CDR3 is made up of 16 amino acids. Germline values: CDR1 SGHNT, CDR2 YENEEA. CDR3 loop: CASSLERADHNTEAFF. The CDR3 DNA reads TGTGCCAGCAGCTTAGAGAGGGCGGACCACAACACTGAAGCTTTCTTT.

There are many counts of this clone. The V gene is TRBV5-1, the J gene TRBJ2-3; TRBD1 matches 7 bases. The germline V gene has CDR1 SGHRS and CDR2 YFSETQ. This CDR3 spans 15 amino acids. V lost 0 bases, J lost 1 base, and 2 bases stayed unmatched. The CDR3: CASSLAQGGTDTQYF. Here the CDR3 DNA reads TGCGCCAGCAGCTTGGCCCAGGGGGGCACAGATACGCAGTATTTT.

The table lists this clone with many counts. The rearrangement uses TRBV5-1 and TRBJ1-1; the D gene is possibly TRBD1 (6 bases). The CDR3 runs to 14 residues. Germline V CDR1 and CDR2: SGHRS, YFSETQ. V was shortened by 2 bases and J by 6 bases, with 14 bases between the two germline ends. The chain's CDR3 is CASSLQGRGSEAFF. The DNA of the CDR3 is TGCGCCAGCAGCTTACAGGGCCGGGGCTCTGAAGCTTTCTTT. Supplemented by reference TRBV5-1 and TRBJ1-1, the full variable domain reads KAGVTQTPRYLIKTRGQQVTLSCSPISGHRSVSWYQQTPGQGLQFLFEYFSETQRNKGNFPGRFSGRQFSNSRSEMNVSTLELGDSALYLCASSLQGRGSEAFFGQGTRLTVV.

This clone was observed at least ten times. The gene calls are TRBV4-1 and TRBJ2-7, with 7 bases fitting TRBD1. Trimming cost V 0 bases and J 5 bases; bases outside gene matches: 10. The CDR3 runs to 16 residues. Germline CDR1 MGHRA, CDR2 YSYEKL. CDR3 DNA sequence: TGCGCCAGCAGCCAAGATCCCGGGCAGGGGGTCCACGAGCAGTACTTC. This codes for CASSQDPGQGVHEQYF.

In its sample, this clone was seen many times. This chain joins TRBV5-1 and TRBJ2-2; D not resolved. Trimming removed 3 bases from V and 0 bases from J, with 3 bases in between. Germline loops: CDR1 SGHRS, CDR2 YFSETQ. This CDR3 region has 13 residues. In nucleotides, the CDR3 is TGCGCCAGCAGCTCCTCGAACACCGGGGAGCTGTTTTTT. It yields the protein CASSSSNTGELFF.

This clone came up many times. The chain carries TRBV7-2 and TRBJ2-3, with TRBD2 identical over 9 bases. Germline values: CDR1 SGHTA, CDR2 FQGNSA. V gave up 5 bases and J gave up 0 bases; unmatched junction bases: 12. CDR3 length: 18 residues. This CDR3 reads CASSPQLAGPISTDTQYF. The CDR3 DNA is TGTGCCAGCAGCCCACAACTAGCGGGCCCGATAAGCACAGATACGCAGTATTTT.

This clone was detected many times. CDR3 loop: CSVATLYTEAFF. DNA for the CDR3: TGCAGCGTAGCTACGCTATACACTGAAGCTTTCTTT. This sequence joins TRBV29-1 and TRBJ1-1; no definite D call. The V gene's germline CDR1 is SQVTM and CDR2 ANQGSEA. Trimming removed 6 bases from V and 3 bases from J, with 11 bases in between. This CDR3 comprises 12 residues.

This clone was seen a handful of times. The chain carries TRBV7-9 and TRBJ2-5; 7 bases map to TRBD1. The end of the DNA aligns better with TRBJ2-7, so the J call may be wrong. CDR3 length: 14 residues. Germline V gives CDR1 SEHNR, CDR2 FQNEAQ (reference sequence). The CDR3 DNA is TGTGCCAGCAGCCCGACGACAGGGTTCGGCGAGCAGTACTTC. As protein: CASSPTTGFGEQYF.

This clone was counted only a few times. The V call is TRBV7-2, the J call TRBJ2-5, with 7 positions matching TRBD2. Trimming removed 2 bases from V and 2 bases from J; junction bases left unmatched: 8. This CDR3 is 16 amino acids long. Germline V gives CDR1 SGHTA, CDR2 FQGNSA. For the CDR3, the DNA is TGTGCCAGCAGCTTACTCGGGGGGAGATTTCAAGAGACCCAGTACTTC. As protein: CASSLLGGRFQETQYF.

This clone has ten or more counts. This rearrangement joins TRBV6-4 to TRBJ1-5, with 8 positions matching TRBD1. The V gene end was trimmed by 3 bases and the J gene end by 8 bases; junction bases not matched to a gene: 9. The CDR3 length is 15 residues. Germline V gene lookup returns CDR1 MRHNA and CDR2 SNTAGT. CDR3 protein: CASSEHPTGEKPQHF. For the CDR3, the DNA is TGTGCCAGCAGTGAACACCCGACAGGGGAAAAGCCCCAGCATTTT.

This clone was seen repeatedly, ten times or more. The chain couples TRBV18 to TRBJ1-1; D gene uncertain. CDR1 is KGHSH and CDR2 is LQKENI in the germline V gene. The CDR3 has 12 amino acids. V lost 3 bases, J lost 7 bases, and 9 bases lay in between. This chain's CDR3 is CASSPAVGEAFF. The CDR3 region has the DNA TGTGCCAGCTCACCTGCGGTGGGTGAAGCTTTCTTT.

This clone has at least ten counts. The rearrangement uses TRBV18 and TRBJ2-5; possible D gene TRBD2, 7 bases. CDR1 KGHSH and CDR2 LQKENI come from the germline V gene. Trimming pared 3 bases from V and 5 bases from J, leaving 13 bases between. The CDR3 length is 14 residues. CDR3 protein: CASSPRGAAETQYF. In nucleotides, the CDR3 is TGTGCCAGCTCACCCCGGGGGGCGGCGGAGACCCAGTACTTC.

This clone was recorded many times. The rearrangement uses TRBV4-1 and TRBJ1-5; 7 nucleotides match TRBD1. Germline lookup yields CDR1 MGHRA and CDR2 YSYEKL. The CDR3 runs 14 residues. J lost 5 bases, V lost 4 bases, and 5 bases had no gene match. As DNA, the CDR3 is TGCGCCAGCAGCCCCAGGGGGACAGATCAGCCCCAGCATTTT. Its translation is CASSPRGTDQPQHF.

This clone showed up many times. This chain links TRBV7-9 with TRBJ1-1; D gene ambiguous. Between the trimmed V and J ends, which lost 8 bases and 1 base, there was a span of 14 bases. The germline CDR1 and CDR2 sequences are SEHNR and FQNEAQ (reference sequence). The CDR3 runs 14 residues. The CDR3 coding sequence is TGTGCCAGCCGATATTCATCAGGGAACACTGAAGCTTTCTTT. Amino acid sequence: CASRYSSGNTEAFF.

This clone was observed many times. The V call is TRBV7-9, the J call TRBJ2-2, with 9 bases fitting TRBD1. The germline V gene has CDR1 SEHNR and CDR2 FQNEAQ (reference sequence). CDR3 length: 14 amino acids. V lost 5 bases and J lost 5; bases outside the gene matches: 3. The CDR3 nucleotides read TGTGCCAGCAGCCGGGACAGGGTAACCGGGGAGCTGTTTTTT. The encoded protein is CASSRDRVTGELFF.

This clone was detected ten times or more. The chain is built from TRBV6-5 and TRBJ1-6, with TRBD1 matching over 8 bases. V gave up 1 base and J gave up 8 bases; unmatched junction bases: 4. This CDR3 has 15 amino acids. CDR1 and CDR2 from the germline V gene are MNHEY and SVGAGI. The CDR3 coding sequence is TGTGCCAGCAGTTACTATTCAGGGGGCGATTCACCCCTCCACTTT. It is translated as CASSYYSGGDSPLHF.

This clone was counted between two and nine times. The rearrangement uses TRBV7-8 and TRBJ1-2; D might be TRBD1 (6 bases). V was cut by 2 bases and J by 0 bases, with 19 bases left in between. The CDR3 runs to 18 residues. Germline lookup yields CDR1 SGHVS and CDR2 FQNEAQ. The CDR3 here is CASSLTPRQAAANYGYTF. The DNA for the CDR3 is TGTGCCAGCAGCTTAACCCCACGACAGGCGGCGGCTAACTATGGCTACACCTTC.

This chain joins TRBV6-1 and TRBJ2-3; D is ambiguous. CDR3 length equals 13 residues. Trimming left V 6 bases short and J 1 base short, with 8 bases between. From germline, CDR1 is MNHNS and CDR2 SASEGT. CDR3 nucleotide sequence: TGTGCCAGCAGAGAGACTGGCACAGATACGCAGTATTTT. This sequence encodes CASRETGTDTQYF.

This clone showed up many times. The chain carries TRBV5-1 and TRBJ2-5; TRBD2 aligns across 13 bases. Trimming took 6 bases from V and 5 from J; bases not matched to a gene: 7. CDR3 length equals 15 residues. CDR1 SGHRS and CDR2 YFSETQ come from the germline V gene. The CDR3 coding sequence is TGCGCCAGCACCCAGGGACTAGCGGGAATGGAGACCCAGTACTTC. It yields the protein CASTQGLAGMETQYF.

The chain combines TRBV19 with TRBJ2-7; tentatively, D is TRBD1 (5 bases). This CDR3 has 16 amino acids. With 3 bases removed from V and 2 bases from J, the gap between germline ends came to 17 bases. Germline CDR1 is LNHDA and CDR2 is SQIVND (reference sequence). In nucleotides, the CDR3 is TGTGCCAGTAGTATCTTAGGGGCTAATGCCCCCTACGAGCAGTACTTC. It encodes CASSILGANAPYEQYF.